The present T cell receptor (beta chain) was sequenced within a study of T cell responses to AZD1222 COVID-19 vaccine. V was clipped by 0 bases and J by 0 bases, with 8 bases between them. The CDR3 has 15 residues. From germline, CDR1 is LNHNV and CDR2 YYDKDF (reference sequence). Sequencing was performed with immunoSEQ multiplex PCR; in TCRdb, only in-frame clones are kept and a portion is missing. The sample includes 120,000 to 150,000 clones, roughly 90% of them seen just once. Combined were second doses at about 4 or about 12 weeks. Study-wide findings and caveats: Donors were largely white British and mainly female; clonal diversity was possibly underestimated.

As regards this clone: Antigen specificity is unknown.

Specimen: peripheral blood, collected 28 days after the second AZD1222 dose. This clonotype was sampled from an adult who received the AZD1222 COVID-19 vaccine. V is TRBV15 and J is TRBJ1-1; no clear D. The CDR3, as DNA: TGTGCCACCAGCAGAGATGGGAGCCTGAACACTGAAGCTTTCTTT. It encodes CATSRDGSLNTEAFF.